The rows below give T cell receptor beta chains drawn from one sample of a study of blood T cell repertoires in COVID-19. The assay was immunoSEQ multiplex PCR, and TCRdb's table has in-frame clones only and misses some. The table records about 160,000 clones, 92% of them present only once. Sequenced material: peripheral blood. These receptors were obtained from a young man with COVID-19, enrolled during active disease. CDR3s include the opening cysteine and the closing phenylalanine or tryptophan. D genes are given only for firm matches. Part of the rows lack a size; the others show once, few, many or a class for expanded clones.

cdr3_nt: TGTGCCAGCAGCCGGCGGACTAGGTACACCTACAATGAGCAGTTCTTC
cdr3_aa: CASSRRTRYTYNEQFF
d_call: TRBD2
cdr3_length: 16
clone_size: .
j_call: TRBJ2-1
v_call: TRBV5-6

cdr3_nt: TGTGCCAGCAGACGACAGGGGGCGTCCTACGAGCAGTACTTC
cdr3_aa: CASRRQGASYEQYF
d_call: TRBD1
cdr3_length: 14
clone_size: .
j_call: TRBJ2-7
v_call: TRBV5-5

cdr3_nt: TGTGCCAGCAGCCTACCTAGCGGAAACACCATATATTTT
cdr3_aa: CASSLPSGNTIYF
d_call: .
cdr3_length: 13
clone_size: .
j_call: TRBJ1-3
v_call: TRBV12-3/TRBV12-4

cdr3_nt: TGTGCCAGCGATGAATCCCACAGGGGACTCTCTGGAAACACCATATATTTT
cdr3_aa: CASDESHRGLSGNTIYF
d_call: TRBD1
cdr3_length: 17
clone_size: .
j_call: TRBJ1-3
v_call: TRBV2

cdr3_nt: TGTGCCAGTAGCCGATGGGGAGGGCCGAATGAGCAGTTCTTC
cdr3_aa: CASSRWGGPNEQFF
d_call: TRBD2
cdr3_length: 14
clone_size: .
j_call: TRBJ2-1
v_call: TRBV19

cdr3_nt: TGTGCCAGCAGTTACGGACCGGGACTAGCGGGGGTAGAGCAGTACTTC
cdr3_aa: CASSYGPGLAGVEQYF
d_call: TRBD2
cdr3_length: 16
clone_size: .
j_call: TRBJ2-7
v_call: TRBV6-5

cdr3_nt: TGTGCCAGCAGCTCCCAGGGCGGAACCAGGGAGCTGTTTTTT
cdr3_aa: CASSSQGGTRELFF
d_call: .
cdr3_length: 14
clone_size: .
j_call: TRBJ2-2
v_call: TRBV7-3

cdr3_nt: TGTGCCAGCAGCTCCGGGACAGCGGGGGCCCAGTACTTC
cdr3_aa: CASSSGTAGAQYF
d_call: .
cdr3_length: 13
clone_size: .
j_call: TRBJ2-5
v_call: TRBV6-2/TRBV6-3

cdr3_nt: TGTGCCACCAGTGCGGGTAGCTACAATGAGCAGTTCTTC
cdr3_aa: CATSAGSYNEQFF
d_call: .
cdr3_length: 13
clone_size: .
j_call: TRBJ2-1
v_call: TRBV24-1

cdr3_nt: TGCGCCAGCAGCTTGATCGGGGGAGAAACCGGGGAGCTGTTTTTT
cdr3_aa: CASSLIGGETGELFF
d_call: .
cdr3_length: 15
clone_size: .
j_call: TRBJ2-2
v_call: TRBV5-1

cdr3_nt: TGTGCCAGCAGCCTACAGGGGGCCCAAGAGACCCAGTACTTC
cdr3_aa: CASSLQGAQETQYF
d_call: TRBD1
cdr3_length: 14
clone_size: .
j_call: TRBJ2-5
v_call: TRBV3-1/TRBV3-2

cdr3_nt: TGTGCCAGCTCACGCAATCTAGCGTCCCCCCCAGAGACCCAGTACTTC
cdr3_aa: CASSRNLASPPETQYF
d_call: .
cdr3_length: 16
clone_size: .
j_call: TRBJ2-5
v_call: TRBV18

cdr3_nt: TGCAGCGTTGGGACAGGGCAGGCCACTGAAGCTTTCTTT
cdr3_aa: CSVGTGQATEAFF
d_call: TRBD1
cdr3_length: 13
clone_size: .
j_call: TRBJ1-1
v_call: TRBV29-1

cdr3_nt: TGTGCCAGCAGTTTACAGTGGAACACTGAAGCTTTCTTT
cdr3_aa: CASSLQWNTEAFF
d_call: .
cdr3_length: 13
clone_size: .
j_call: TRBJ1-1
v_call: TRBV27

cdr3_nt: TGTGCCACCAGTGATATGAGGGATGAGCAGTTCTTC
cdr3_aa: CATSDMRDEQFF
d_call: .
cdr3_length: 12
clone_size: .
j_call: TRBJ2-1
v_call: TRBV24-1

cdr3_nt: TGTGCCAGCAGGGCCGCCGGGACTAGGTGGAATGAGCAGTTCTTC
cdr3_aa: CASRAAGTRWNEQFF
d_call: TRBD2
cdr3_length: 15
clone_size: .
j_call: TRBJ2-1
v_call: TRBV6-5

cdr3_nt: TGTGCCAGCAGCCGGAGGGGATACTACGAGCAGTACTTC
cdr3_aa: CASSRRGYYEQYF
d_call: .
cdr3_length: 13
clone_size: .
j_call: TRBJ2-7
v_call: TRBV27

cdr3_nt: TGTGCCAGCAGCCCGGATCTAGGTCAGCCCCAGCATTTT
cdr3_aa: CASSPDLGQPQHF
d_call: .
cdr3_length: 13
clone_size: .
j_call: TRBJ1-5
v_call: TRBV12-3/TRBV12-4

cdr3_nt: TGTGCCAGCAGCCCCCTGACAGGGGGTCGTAACGAGCAGTACTTC
cdr3_aa: CASSPLTGGRNEQYF
d_call: TRBD1
cdr3_length: 15
clone_size: .
j_call: TRBJ2-7
v_call: TRBV11-2

cdr3_nt: TGTGCCTGGAGTGTACGACTCACAAGCTCCTATAATTCACCCCTCCACTTT
cdr3_aa: CAWSVRLTSSYNSPLHF
d_call: .
cdr3_length: 17
clone_size: .
j_call: TRBJ1-6
v_call: TRBV30

cdr3_nt: TGTGCCAGCAGTCCCGACAGAGATCAGCCCCAGCATTTT
cdr3_aa: CASSPDRDQPQHF
d_call: .
cdr3_length: 13
clone_size: .
j_call: TRBJ1-5
v_call: TRBV27

cdr3_nt: TGTGCCAGCAGCCAAGAATCTGCGGCGAACACCGGGGAGCTGTTTTTT
cdr3_aa: CASSQESAANTGELFF
d_call: .
cdr3_length: 16
clone_size: .
j_call: TRBJ2-2
v_call: TRBV4-2

cdr3_nt: TGTGCCATCAGCGGAGACAGGCGGATCACCGGGGAGCTGTTTTTT
cdr3_aa: CAISGDRRITGELFF
d_call: .
cdr3_length: 15
clone_size: .
j_call: TRBJ2-2
v_call: TRBV10-3

cdr3_nt: TGTGCCACCAGTGATGGGACAGGGATTAACGAGCAGTACTTC
cdr3_aa: CATSDGTGINEQYF
d_call: TRBD1
cdr3_length: 14
clone_size: .
j_call: TRBJ2-7
v_call: TRBV24-1

cdr3_nt: TGTGCCAGCAGTATAGACAGGGGGCTCTCCTACGAGCAGTACTTC
cdr3_aa: CASSIDRGLSYEQYF
d_call: TRBD1
cdr3_length: 15
clone_size: .
j_call: TRBJ2-7
v_call: TRBV6-5

cdr3_nt: TGTGCCAGTAGTGGGGACATACCCTACGAGCAGTACTTC
cdr3_aa: CASSGDIPYEQYF
d_call: .
cdr3_length: 13
clone_size: .
j_call: TRBJ2-7
v_call: TRBV19

cdr3_nt: TGTGCCAGCAGCACAGGAGCGCAAGAGACCCAGTACTTC
cdr3_aa: CASSTGAQETQYF
d_call: .
cdr3_length: 13
clone_size: .
j_call: TRBJ2-5
v_call: TRBV7-2

cdr3_nt: TGTGCCTGGGGCGGACTAGCGGGGTCATTCGAGCAGTTCTTC
cdr3_aa: CAWGGLAGSFEQFF
d_call: TRBD2
cdr3_length: 14
clone_size: .
j_call: TRBJ2-1
v_call: TRBV30

cdr3_nt: TGTGCCAGCAGCGCTCCGGGACAGGGCTATGGCTACACCTTC
cdr3_aa: CASSAPGQGYGYTF
d_call: TRBD1
cdr3_length: 14
clone_size: .
j_call: TRBJ1-2
v_call: TRBV9

cdr3_nt: TGTGCCAGCAGCTCTGGCCTTGCCTACGAGCAGTACTTC
cdr3_aa: CASSSGLAYEQYF
d_call: .
cdr3_length: 13
clone_size: .
j_call: TRBJ2-7
v_call: TRBV7-8

cdr3_nt: TGTGCCAGCAGTCGACTAGCGGGAGGGGAGACCCAGTACTTC
cdr3_aa: CASSRLAGGETQYF
d_call: TRBD2
cdr3_length: 14
clone_size: .
j_call: TRBJ2-5
v_call: TRBV6-5

cdr3_nt: TGTGCCAGCAGTCGACGGGAGATGAACACTGAAGCTTTCTTT
cdr3_aa: CASSRREMNTEAFF
d_call: .
cdr3_length: 14
clone_size: .
j_call: TRBJ1-1
v_call: TRBV27

cdr3_nt: TGTGCCAGTAGCGTCCTGACAGGGGTCCCGCGGGATGGCTACACCTTC
cdr3_aa: CASSVLTGVPRDGYTF
d_call: TRBD1
cdr3_length: 16
clone_size: .
j_call: TRBJ1-2
v_call: TRBV19

cdr3_nt: TGTGCCAGCAGTTACTCGGCGACCCCCAGCGATGAGCAGTTCTTC
cdr3_aa: CASSYSATPSDEQFF
d_call: .
cdr3_length: 15
clone_size: .
j_call: TRBJ2-1
v_call: TRBV6-6

cdr3_nt: TGTGCCAGCAGCCCCAGGGAGGAAAATGGGAAAGCTTTCTTT
cdr3_aa: CASSPREENGKAFF
d_call: .
cdr3_length: 14
clone_size: .
j_call: TRBJ1-1
v_call: TRBV6-6

cdr3_nt: TGCAGCGTTCGGGACAGCGCGTCCTATGGCTACACCTTC
cdr3_aa: CSVRDSASYGYTF
d_call: TRBD1
cdr3_length: 13
clone_size: once
j_call: TRBJ1-2
v_call: TRBV29-1

cdr3_nt: TGTGCCAGCAGTCCCGGGACAGGGGGCTCCTACAATGAGCAGTTCTTC
cdr3_aa: CASSPGTGGSYNEQFF
d_call: TRBD1
cdr3_length: 16
clone_size: once
j_call: TRBJ2-1
v_call: TRBV28